This T cell receptor beta chain derives from a study of Ad26.COV2.S vaccination and SARS-CoV-2 variants. The overall study: The vaccine Ad26.COV2.S was put into the muscle once, or twice with 56 days between.

Concerning this clone itself: What it binds is not known. Other DNA sequences of this sample code for an identical CDR3.

Study findings and constraints: Comparable non-spike TCR breadth was observed in vaccine and placebo recipients. Ad26.COV2.S recipients had broader spike-specific TCRs (P = 0.0014).

Generated by immunoSEQ multiplex PCR, the TCRdb table keeps only in-frame clones and is missing some. The repertoire holds around 450,000 clones, roughly nine tenths seen once, with just over 2.5% in the top ten. Treatment described: roughly 18 received Ad26.COV2.S at low or high dose, single or two shots; 5 received placebo; per-sample allocation not given. All samples were drawn on day 63, counting from the first vaccine or placebo injection. Vaccination used an Ad26 vector expressing Wuhan-strain SARS-CoV-2 spike. This CDR3 spans 13 amino acids. V was cut by 4 bases and J by 5 bases, with 12 bases left in between. Germline V lookup: CDR1 SGDLS, CDR2 YYNGEE.

This clonotype was sampled from a person between 18 and 60 years old who received the Ad26.COV2.S COVID-19 vaccine or a placebo. The sequenced sample was peripheral blood, obtained in a trial of Ad26.COV2.S vaccine versus placebo. The chain uses TRBV9 and TRBJ2-5; D call uncertain. This CDR3 is CASSPRLGETQYF. The DNA of the CDR3 is TGTGCCAGCAGCCCGCGCCTGGGGGAGACCCAGTACTTC.